This is a list of T cell receptor beta chains from one sample in a study of T cells in Graves' hyperthyroidism and ophthalmopathy. TCRdb re-called the multiplex PCR reads with MiXCR, one entry per CDR3 protein. The repertoire has under 750,000 distinct CDR3 sequences, approximately 18% of them found once; the top ten carry roughly a sixth. The sequenced sample was blood. Source of these receptors: a woman in her 50s with Graves' hyperthyroidism that later progressed to Graves' ophthalmopathy. CDR3s include the opening cysteine and the closing phenylalanine or tryptophan.

J gene: TRBJ1-5
V gene: TRBV7-9
CDR3 protein: CASSLPGDQPQHF

J gene: TRBJ2-7
V gene: TRBV20-1
CDR3 protein: CSAKKTGVRNEQYF

J gene: TRBJ2-4
V gene: TRBV12-3/TRBV12-4
CDR3 protein: CASRPSTGVGENIQYF

J gene: TRBJ2-2
V gene: TRBV2
CDR3 protein: CASSQTSPNTGELFF

J gene: TRBJ1-2
V gene: TRBV5-1
CDR3 protein: CASSLEGEHYGYTF

J gene: TRBJ2-7
V gene: TRBV10-2
CDR3 protein: CASSESRDLGKSPFGYEQYF

J gene: TRBJ2-7
V gene: TRBV10-3
CDR3 protein: CANAREGAGYEQYF

J gene: TRBJ2-1
V gene: TRBV10-3
CDR3 protein: CAISVLAGALVEQNEQFF

J gene: TRBJ2-5
V gene: TRBV27
CDR3 protein: CASSRGPQVPQETQYF

J gene: TRBJ1-1
V gene: TRBV2
CDR3 protein: CASSGPGQFTEAFF

J gene: TRBJ2-7
V gene: TRBV20-1
CDR3 protein: CSATLPGGGRYEQYF

J gene: TRBJ2-1
V gene: TRBV6-9
CDR3 protein: CASSSMAGTGPRGEQFF

J gene: TRBJ1-1
V gene: TRBV6-1
CDR3 protein: CASSYDQIGTEAFF

J gene: TRBJ2-5
V gene: TRBV5-1
CDR3 protein: CASSLFGDGLRGYQETQYF

J gene: TRBJ2-1
V gene: TRBV11-2
CDR3 protein: CASIDRATYNEQFF

J gene: TRBJ1-1
V gene: TRBV12-3/TRBV12-4
CDR3 protein: CASSLVGREAFF

J gene: TRBJ2-3
V gene: TRBV14
CDR3 protein: CASSQGTSGATDTQYF

J gene: TRBJ2-1
V gene: TRBV6-2/TRBV6-3
CDR3 protein: CASSYSYSSEQFF

J gene: TRBJ2-6
V gene: TRBV2
CDR3 protein: CASSGLAGEGANVLTF

J gene: TRBJ2-7
V gene: TRBV27
CDR3 protein: CASMEGATPTLYEQYF

J gene: TRBJ2-7
V gene: TRBV29-1
CDR3 protein: CSVEGGAPYEQYF

J gene: TRBJ1-5
V gene: TRBV24-1
CDR3 protein: CATSELRGWTGGNQPQHF

J gene: TRBJ2-1
V gene: TRBV6-1
CDR3 protein: CASSEYFRQIRYNEQFF

J gene: TRBJ2-3
V gene: TRBV18
CDR3 protein: CASSPRTSGGQSTDTQYF

J gene: TRBJ2-7
V gene: TRBV24-1
CDR3 protein: CATSDSGQGAEEQYF

J gene: TRBJ1-5
V gene: TRBV20-1
CDR3 protein: CSATDRASNQPQHF

J gene: TRBJ2-4
V gene: TRBV5-4
CDR3 protein: CASSLGPSEYIQYF

J gene: TRBJ2-7
V gene: TRBV11-2
CDR3 protein: CASSLAGTGSVYEQYF

J gene: TRBJ2-1
V gene: TRBV7-3
CDR3 protein: CASSFDSFNEQFF

J gene: TRBJ2-2
V gene: TRBV7-9
CDR3 protein: CASSPSTSGGAGELFF

J gene: TRBJ2-5
V gene: TRBV6-1
CDR3 protein: CASRDRVNSAQYF

J gene: TRBJ1-5
V gene: TRBV15
CDR3 protein: CATSRDRGGYSNQPQHF

J gene: TRBJ2-7
V gene: TRBV10-2
CDR3 protein: CASSEIRDRGLEQYF

J gene: TRBJ1-5
V gene: TRBV7-9
CDR3 protein: CASSSTTGGNQPQHF

J gene: TRBJ2-1
V gene: TRBV7-3
CDR3 protein: CASSSRPGDEQFF

J gene: TRBJ1-1
V gene: TRBV5-1
CDR3 protein: CASSPIAQNTEAFF

J gene: TRBJ2-5
V gene: TRBV12-3/TRBV12-4
CDR3 protein: CASRLGGGLGETQYF

J gene: TRBJ2-3
V gene: TRBV19
CDR3 protein: CASSIGTTDTQYF

J gene: TRBJ1-5
V gene: TRBV2
CDR3 protein: CASSGHGSNQPQHF

J gene: TRBJ1-2
V gene: TRBV6-1
CDR3 protein: CATQGNPYGYTF

J gene: TRBJ2-3
V gene: TRBV5-1
CDR3 protein: CASSLGARSDTQYF

J gene: TRBJ1-1
V gene: TRBV6-1
CDR3 protein: CATSDRGPVNTEAFF

J gene: TRBJ1-1
V gene: TRBV20-1
CDR3 protein: CSARGEGEAFF

J gene: TRBJ2-5
V gene: TRBV12-3/TRBV12-4
CDR3 protein: CASSSRETQYF

J gene: TRBJ1-1
V gene: TRBV7-9
CDR3 protein: CASSDGQGNTEAFF

J gene: TRBJ1-6
V gene: TRBV11-1
CDR3 protein: CASSLFGSEGSPLHF

J gene: TRBJ1-1
V gene: TRBV3-1
CDR3 protein: CASSQMPQGYEAFF

J gene: TRBJ1-1
V gene: TRBV7-2
CDR3 protein: CASSLGATGDTEAFF

J gene: TRBJ1-1
V gene: TRBV18
CDR3 protein: CASSPGRGDTEAFF

J gene: TRBJ2-7
V gene: TRBV4-1
CDR3 protein: CASSQVSHSYEQYF

J gene: TRBJ2-7
V gene: TRBV6-1
CDR3 protein: CASSYDLLSTYEQYF

J gene: TRBJ1-1
V gene: TRBV12-3/TRBV12-4
CDR3 protein: CASSLGSQAFF